This T cell receptor beta chain was captured by sequencing in a study of cytomegalovirus exposure and HLA in healthy donors. Germline values: CDR1 SGHTA, CDR2 FQGNSA. The V and J ends lost 3 bases and 5 bases respectively, with 8 bases between them. The CDR3 spans 13 residues. Libraries were prepared by immunoSEQ multiplex PCR; TCRdb keeps only in-frame clonotypes and omits some of them. This sample has under 150,000 clones, with 70% to 90% found just once. Sequenced sample: PBMCs. The chain has TRBV7-2 and TRBJ1-5, with TRBD1 as a possible D gene (6 bases). The source of this sequence is a man between 18 and 29 years old in good health and CMV-seronegative. In DNA, the CDR3 is TGTGCCAGCAGCTTGGGGGGGCATCAGCCCCAGCATTTT. Protein: CASSLGGHQPQHF.